Below are 10 T cell receptor beta chains sequenced from a single sample in a study of T cell changes during pregnancy in multiple sclerosis (dated by TCRdb to the late 2010s). The library was produced with the immunoSEQ multiplex PCR assay. Imported from immuneACCESS, the table was reduced by TCRdb to in-frame sequences with V and J called. These copies leave out some clones; in studies compared against another copy, an unresolved V gene accounts for under half, and the cause of the remainder is not known. The sample has over 55,000 clones on record, 93% of them singletons. About 1.8% of the sample comes from the top ten. This specimen consisted of peripheral blood, obtained after pregnancy. These receptor sequences come from a female donor with multiple sclerosis, enrolled in a pregnancy study.

The chain uses TRBV18 and TRBJ2-1; possible D gene TRBD1, 6 bases. Germline lookup yields CDR1 KGHSH and CDR2 LQKENI. There are 15 residues in the CDR3. Trimming left V 1 base short and J 12 bases short, with 19 bases between. The CDR3 protein is CASSPRDRSEGGQFF. In DNA, the CDR3 is TGTGCCAGCTCACCACGAGACAGGTCCGAGGGCGGGCAGTTCTTC.

This chain uses TRBV7-9 with TRBJ1-1; 7 bases match TRBD1. This CDR3 region has 18 residues. V dropped 1 base and J dropped 6; count of bases not matched to a gene: 17. CDR1 and CDR2 (germline): SEHNR, FQNEAQ (reference sequence). The DNA of the CDR3 is TGTGCCAGCAGCTTAGTGTCCTTCGGACAGGTTAAAGGCTCTGAAGCTTTCTTT. Encoded protein: CASSLVSFGQVKGSEAFF.

The V and J genes are TRBV10-3 and TRBJ1-2, with D uncertain. The CDR3 length is 12 residues. The germline gives CDR1 ENHRY, CDR2 SYGVKD. V was shortened by 3 bases and J by 7 bases, with 9 bases between the two germline ends. CDR3 nucleotides: TGTGCCATCAGTGAAGGAGGGATTGGCTACACCTTC. Translation: CAISEGGIGYTF.

The chain employs TRBV19 and TRBJ1-1, with 7 bases fitting TRBD1. CDR3 length: 13 residues. V lost 7 bases to trimming and J lost 5 bases; unmatched junction nucleotides: 7. Germline assignment: CDR1 LNHDA and CDR2 SQIVND (reference sequence). The CDR3 nucleotides read TGTGCCAGTATCTCAGGGGGGTGGACTGAAGCTTTCTTT. Its protein is CASISGGWTEAFF.

The CDR3 spells CASSPLPGTSSYNEQFF. DNA of the CDR3: TGTGCCAGCTCACCACTCCCAGGTACTAGCTCCTACAATGAGCAGTTCTTC. The chain uses TRBV18 and TRBJ2-1; D may be TRBD2 (5 bases). CDR3 size: 17 residues. V lost 1 base, J lost 0 bases, and 13 bases lay in between. Germline V gene lookup returns CDR1 KGHSH and CDR2 LQKENI.

In nucleotides, the CDR3 is TGTGCCAGTTCACCGGGACAGGGCTACGAGCAGTACTTC. Protein: CASSPGQGYEQYF. V gene TRBV27 combines with J gene TRBJ2-7, with 9 bases identical to TRBD1. The V segment lost 9 bases and the J segment 3 bases; nucleotides outside the gene matches: 6. This CDR3 has 13 amino acids. The V gene's germline CDR1 is MNHEY and CDR2 SMNVEV (reference sequence).

V and J are TRBV19 and TRBJ1-5; D is uncertain. Per the germline V gene, CDR1 is LNHDA and CDR2 is SQIVND (reference sequence). Trimming removed 9 bases at V and 5 bases at J, with 17 bases between. The CDR3 extends over 14 amino acids. The CDR3 region has the DNA TGTGCCAGCCAAAAGAGGGATTTCGATCAGCCCCAGCATTTT. Translation gives CASQKRDFDQPQHF. The full variable domain, its missing parts supplied by reference TRBV19 and TRBJ1-5, is DGGITQSPKYLFRKEGQNVTLSCEQNLNHDAMYWYRQDPGQGLRLIYYSQIVNDFQKGDIAEGYSVSREKKESFPLTVTSAQKNPTAFYLCASQKRDFDQPQHFGDGTRLSIL.

The chain links TRBV18 to TRBJ2-5; TRBD2 matches at 10 bases. This CDR3 is 14 amino acids long. CDR1 and CDR2 from the germline V gene are KGHSH and LQKENI. After removal of 6 bases from V and 4 bases from J, the junction contained 5 bases not matched to a gene. The CDR3 DNA reads TGTGCCAGCTCCGAGGGGACTAGCGTAGAGACCCAGTACTTC. It translates to CASSEGTSVETQYF.

The V and J genes are TRBV19 and TRBJ2-3, with D perhaps TRBD1 (6 bases). The CDR3 runs to 17 residues. V lost 3 bases to trimming and J lost 1 base, with 17 bases between them. The germline V gene has CDR1 LNHDA and CDR2 SQIVND (reference sequence). CDR3 protein: CASSMPGGRGGTDTQYF. The CDR3 DNA reads as TGTGCCAGTAGTATGCCTGGAGGCAGGGGAGGCACAGATACGCAGTATTTT.

V gene TRBV28 combines with J gene TRBJ2-7, with 12 positions matching TRBD2. Germline values: CDR1 MDHEN, CDR2 SYDVKM. The length of the CDR3 is 14 residues. The junction had 6 bases not matched to a gene; V was cut back by 9 bases and J by 3 bases. CDR3: CASIGLAGNYEQYF. CDR3 DNA sequence: TGTGCCAGTATCGGACTAGCGGGAAACTACGAGCAGTACTTC.